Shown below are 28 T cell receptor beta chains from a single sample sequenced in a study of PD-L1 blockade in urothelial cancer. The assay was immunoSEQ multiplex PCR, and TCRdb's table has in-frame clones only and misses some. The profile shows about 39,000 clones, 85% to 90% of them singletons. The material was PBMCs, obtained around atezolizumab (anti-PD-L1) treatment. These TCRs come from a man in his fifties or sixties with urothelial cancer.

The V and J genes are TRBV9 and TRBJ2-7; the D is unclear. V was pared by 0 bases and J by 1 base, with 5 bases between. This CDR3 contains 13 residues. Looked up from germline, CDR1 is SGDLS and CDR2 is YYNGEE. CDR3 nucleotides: TGTGCCAGCAGCGTAGGTAGTTCCTACGAGCAGTACTTC. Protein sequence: CASSVGSSYEQYF.

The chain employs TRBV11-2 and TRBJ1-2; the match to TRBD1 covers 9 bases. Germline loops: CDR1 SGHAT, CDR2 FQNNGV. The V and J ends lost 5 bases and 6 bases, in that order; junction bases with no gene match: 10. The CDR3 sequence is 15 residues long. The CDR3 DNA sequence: TGTGCCAGCAGCCCCCGGACAGGGGAGGGGAATGGCTACACCTTC. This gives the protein CASSPRTGEGNGYTF.

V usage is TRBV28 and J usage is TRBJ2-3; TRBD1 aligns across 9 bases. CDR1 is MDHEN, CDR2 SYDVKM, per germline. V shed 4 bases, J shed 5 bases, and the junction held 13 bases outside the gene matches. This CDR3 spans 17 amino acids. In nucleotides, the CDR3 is TGTGCCAGCAGTTCACGTAAGACAGGGGGTGTGGGAGATACGCAGTATTTT. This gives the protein CASSSRKTGGVGDTQYF.

The CDR3 protein is CASSRDSFNQPQHF. The CDR3 DNA reads TGTGCCAGCAGCAGGGACAGCTTCAATCAGCCCCAGCATTTT. The chain links TRBV7-9 to TRBJ1-5; 7 positions agree with TRBD1. The J segment lost 3 bases and the V segment lost 5 bases, leaving 4 bases of the junction unmatched. Germline CDR1 and CDR2: SEHNR and FQNEAQ (reference sequence). The CDR3 extends over 14 amino acids.

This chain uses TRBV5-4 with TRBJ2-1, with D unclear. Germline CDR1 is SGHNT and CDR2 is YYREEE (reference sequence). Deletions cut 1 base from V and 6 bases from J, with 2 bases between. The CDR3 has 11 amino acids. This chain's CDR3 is CASSLRNEQFF. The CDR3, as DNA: TGTGCCAGCAGCTTGCGCAATGAGCAGTTCTTC.

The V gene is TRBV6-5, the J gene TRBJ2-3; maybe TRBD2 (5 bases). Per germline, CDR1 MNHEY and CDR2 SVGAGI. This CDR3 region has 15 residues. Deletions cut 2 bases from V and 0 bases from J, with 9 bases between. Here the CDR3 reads CASSYGIASTDTQYF. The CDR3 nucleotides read TGTGCCAGCAGTTACGGCATAGCGAGCACAGATACGCAGTATTTT.

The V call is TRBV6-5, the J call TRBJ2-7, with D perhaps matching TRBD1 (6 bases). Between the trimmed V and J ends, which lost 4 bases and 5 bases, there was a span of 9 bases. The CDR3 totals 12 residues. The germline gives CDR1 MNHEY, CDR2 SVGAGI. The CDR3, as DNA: TGTGCCAGCAGTTCGCACAGGGACGAGCAGTACTTC. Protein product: CASSSHRDEQYF.

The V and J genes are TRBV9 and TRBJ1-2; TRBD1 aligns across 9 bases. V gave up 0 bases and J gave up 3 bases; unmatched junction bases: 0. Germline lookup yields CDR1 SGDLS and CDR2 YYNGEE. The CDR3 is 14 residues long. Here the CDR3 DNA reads TGTGCCAGCAGCGTAGGGACAGGGGACTATGGCTACACCTTC. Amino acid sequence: CASSVGTGDYGYTF.

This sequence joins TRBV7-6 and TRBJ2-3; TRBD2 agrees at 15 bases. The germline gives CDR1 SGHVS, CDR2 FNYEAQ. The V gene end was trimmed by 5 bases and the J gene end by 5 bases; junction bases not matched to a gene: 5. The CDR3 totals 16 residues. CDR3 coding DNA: TGTGCCAGCAGCGTCGGACTAGCGGGGGGGGTAGATACGCAGTATTTT. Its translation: CASSVGLAGGVDTQYF.

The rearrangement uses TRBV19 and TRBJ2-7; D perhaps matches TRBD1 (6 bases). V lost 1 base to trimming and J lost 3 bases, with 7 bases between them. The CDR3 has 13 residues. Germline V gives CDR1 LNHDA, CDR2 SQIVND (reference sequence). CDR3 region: CASSIGQDYEQYF. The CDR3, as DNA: TGTGCCAGTAGTATAGGACAGGACTACGAGCAGTACTTC.

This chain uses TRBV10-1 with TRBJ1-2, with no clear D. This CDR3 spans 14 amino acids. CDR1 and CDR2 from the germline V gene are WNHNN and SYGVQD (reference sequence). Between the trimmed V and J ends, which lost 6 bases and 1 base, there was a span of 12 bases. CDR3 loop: CASRRITVNYGYTF. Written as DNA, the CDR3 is TGCGCCAGCAGGAGAATTACAGTTAACTATGGCTACACCTTC.

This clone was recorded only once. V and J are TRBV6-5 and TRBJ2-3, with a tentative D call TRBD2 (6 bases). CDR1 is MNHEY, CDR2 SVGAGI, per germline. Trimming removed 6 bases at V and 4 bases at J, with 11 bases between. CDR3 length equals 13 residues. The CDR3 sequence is CASSRWRADTQYF. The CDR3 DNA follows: TGTGCCAGCAGCCGTTGGAGGGCAGATACGCAGTATTTT.

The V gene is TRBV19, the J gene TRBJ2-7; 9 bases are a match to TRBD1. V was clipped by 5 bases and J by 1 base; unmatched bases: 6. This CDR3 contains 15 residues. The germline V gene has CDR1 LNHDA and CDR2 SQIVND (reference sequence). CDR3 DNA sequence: TGTGCCAGTAGTGTCGGACAGGGGAGATCCTACGAGCAGTACTTC. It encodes CASSVGQGRSYEQYF.

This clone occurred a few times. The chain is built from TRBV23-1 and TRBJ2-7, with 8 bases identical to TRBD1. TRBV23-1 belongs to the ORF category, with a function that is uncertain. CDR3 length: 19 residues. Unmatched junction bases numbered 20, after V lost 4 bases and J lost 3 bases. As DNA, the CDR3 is TGCGCCAGCAGTCTTAAAGGCCTAATCGGGACAGGACTGTACTACGAGCAGTACTTC. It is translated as CASSLKGLIGTGLYYEQYF.

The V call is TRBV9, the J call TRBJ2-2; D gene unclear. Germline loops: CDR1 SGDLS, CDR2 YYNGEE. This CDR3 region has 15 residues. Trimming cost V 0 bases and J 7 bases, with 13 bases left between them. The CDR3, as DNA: TGTGCCAGCAGCGTAGAGGTGACTCTAGGCGGGGAGCTGTTTTTT. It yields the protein CASSVEVTLGGELFF.

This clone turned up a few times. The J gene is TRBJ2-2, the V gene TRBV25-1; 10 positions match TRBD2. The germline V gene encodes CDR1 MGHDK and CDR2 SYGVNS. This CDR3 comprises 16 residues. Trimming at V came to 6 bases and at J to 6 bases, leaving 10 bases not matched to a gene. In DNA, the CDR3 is TGTGCCAGCAGGCCCCAAAGCGGGGGGGCCTCCGGGGAGCTGTTTTTT. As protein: CASRPQSGGASGELFF.

Here the CDR3 DNA reads TGCGCCAGCAGCTTACAGGGATACGAGCAGTACTTC. Translated, it gives CASSLQGYEQYF. The chain links TRBV5-1 to TRBJ2-7; D perhaps matches TRBD1 (6 bases). This CDR3 spans 12 amino acids. Looked up from germline, CDR1 is SGHRS and CDR2 is YFSETQ. V was shortened by 2 bases and J by 4 bases, with 7 bases between the two germline ends.

The CDR3 reads CASSQEAGYTGELFF. As DNA, the CDR3 is TGTGCCAGCAGCCAAGAGGCAGGGTACACCGGGGAGCTGTTTTTT. The chain carries TRBV4-2 and TRBJ2-2; possibly TRBD1 for D (5 bases). This CDR3 spans 15 amino acids. Between the trimmed V and J ends, which lost 0 bases and 3 bases, there was a span of 8 bases. From germline, CDR1 is LGHNA and CDR2 YNFKEQ.

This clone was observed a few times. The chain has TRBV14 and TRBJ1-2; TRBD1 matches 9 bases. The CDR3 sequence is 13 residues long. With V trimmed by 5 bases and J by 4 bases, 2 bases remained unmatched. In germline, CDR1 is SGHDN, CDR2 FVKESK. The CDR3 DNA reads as TGTGCCAGCAGCTCGACAGGGGGCTATGGCTACACCTTC. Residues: CASSSTGGYGYTF.

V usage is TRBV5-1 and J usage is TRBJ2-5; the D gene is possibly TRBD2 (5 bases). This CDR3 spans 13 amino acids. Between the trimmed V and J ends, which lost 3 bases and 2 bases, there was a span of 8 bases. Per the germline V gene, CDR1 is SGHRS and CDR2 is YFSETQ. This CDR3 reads CASSSGGQETQYF. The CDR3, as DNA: TGCGCCAGCAGCTCCGGCGGGCAAGAGACCCAGTACTTC.

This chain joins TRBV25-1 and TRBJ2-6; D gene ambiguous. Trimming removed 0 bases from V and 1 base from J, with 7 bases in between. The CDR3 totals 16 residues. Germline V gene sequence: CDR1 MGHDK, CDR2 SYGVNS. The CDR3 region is CASSEYLSSGANVLTF. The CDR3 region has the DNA TGTGCCAGCAGTGAATATCTTAGTTCTGGGGCCAACGTCCTGACTTTC.

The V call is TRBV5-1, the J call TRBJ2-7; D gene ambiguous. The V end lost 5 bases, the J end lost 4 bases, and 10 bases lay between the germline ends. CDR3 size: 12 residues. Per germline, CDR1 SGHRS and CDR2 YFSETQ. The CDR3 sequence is CASRSIFYEQYF. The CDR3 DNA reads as TGCGCCAGCAGATCTATTTTTTACGAGCAGTACTTC.

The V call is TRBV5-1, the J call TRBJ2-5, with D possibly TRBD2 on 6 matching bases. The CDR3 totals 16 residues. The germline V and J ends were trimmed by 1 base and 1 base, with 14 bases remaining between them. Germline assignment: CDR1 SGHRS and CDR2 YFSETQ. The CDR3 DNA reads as TGCGCCAGCAGCTTGAGTCTTGGGACTTCCCAAGAGACCCAGTACTTC. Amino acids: CASSLSLGTSQETQYF.

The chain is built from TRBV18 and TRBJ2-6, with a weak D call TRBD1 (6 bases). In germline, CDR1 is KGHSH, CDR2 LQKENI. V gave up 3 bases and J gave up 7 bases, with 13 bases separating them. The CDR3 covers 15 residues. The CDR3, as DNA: TGTGCCAGCTCACCGAGAACAGGGAACGCCAACGTCCTGACTTTC. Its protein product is CASSPRTGNANVLTF.

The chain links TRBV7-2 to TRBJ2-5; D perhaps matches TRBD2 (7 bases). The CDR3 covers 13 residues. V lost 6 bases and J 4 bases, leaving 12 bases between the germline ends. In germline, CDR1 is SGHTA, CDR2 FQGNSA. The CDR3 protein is CASRAGAGETQYF. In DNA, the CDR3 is TGTGCCAGCAGGGCGGGGGCGGGAGAGACCCAGTACTTC.

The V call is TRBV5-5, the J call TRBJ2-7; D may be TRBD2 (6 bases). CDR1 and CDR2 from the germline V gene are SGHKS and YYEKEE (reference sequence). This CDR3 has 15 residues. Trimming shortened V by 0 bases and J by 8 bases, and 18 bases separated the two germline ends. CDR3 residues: CASSLAGTAITKQYF. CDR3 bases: TGTGCCAGCAGCTTGGCTGGGACTGCTATTACGAAGCAGTACTTC.

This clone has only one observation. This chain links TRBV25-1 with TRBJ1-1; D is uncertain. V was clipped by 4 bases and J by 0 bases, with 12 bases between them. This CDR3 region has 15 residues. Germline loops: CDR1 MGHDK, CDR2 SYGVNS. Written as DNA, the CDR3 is TGTGCCAGCAGTGGGGAGGGTTTCATGAACACTGAAGCTTTCTTT. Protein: CASSGEGFMNTEAFF. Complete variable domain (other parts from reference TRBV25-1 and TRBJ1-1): EADIYQTPRYLVIGTGKKITLECSQTMGHDKMYWYQQDPGMELHLIHYSYGVNSTEKGDLSSESTVSRIRTEHFPLTLESARPSHTSQYLCASSGEGFMNTEAFFGQGTRLTVV.

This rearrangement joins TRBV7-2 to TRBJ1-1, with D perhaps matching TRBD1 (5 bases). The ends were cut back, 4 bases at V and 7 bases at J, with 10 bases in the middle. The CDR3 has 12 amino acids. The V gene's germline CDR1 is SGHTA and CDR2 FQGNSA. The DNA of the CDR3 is TGTGCCAGCAGCTCGTGGGGCAATGAAGCTTTCTTT. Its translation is CASSSWGNEAFF.